This T cell receptor (beta chain) was identified during a study of blood T cell repertoires in COVID-19. Germline V gene lookup returns CDR1 SGHRS and CDR2 YFSETQ. With 6 bases removed from V and 4 bases from J, the gap between germline ends came to 19 bases. The CDR3 runs 16 residues. Repertoires were generated with immunoSEQ multiplex PCR, while TCRdb's copy carries only in-frame clones and drops some. The data hold around 200,000 clones, with about nine tenths observed a single time. This receptor was obtained from a woman aged 55-69 years with COVID-19, enrolled during active disease. The V and J genes are TRBV5-1 and TRBJ2-2; a weak D match, TRBD2 (5 bases). The sequenced sample was peripheral blood. The chain's CDR3 is CASTPPRGFGTGELFF. The DNA for the CDR3 is TGCGCCAGCACCCCACCGCGAGGGTTTGGCACCGGGGAGCTGTTTTTT.